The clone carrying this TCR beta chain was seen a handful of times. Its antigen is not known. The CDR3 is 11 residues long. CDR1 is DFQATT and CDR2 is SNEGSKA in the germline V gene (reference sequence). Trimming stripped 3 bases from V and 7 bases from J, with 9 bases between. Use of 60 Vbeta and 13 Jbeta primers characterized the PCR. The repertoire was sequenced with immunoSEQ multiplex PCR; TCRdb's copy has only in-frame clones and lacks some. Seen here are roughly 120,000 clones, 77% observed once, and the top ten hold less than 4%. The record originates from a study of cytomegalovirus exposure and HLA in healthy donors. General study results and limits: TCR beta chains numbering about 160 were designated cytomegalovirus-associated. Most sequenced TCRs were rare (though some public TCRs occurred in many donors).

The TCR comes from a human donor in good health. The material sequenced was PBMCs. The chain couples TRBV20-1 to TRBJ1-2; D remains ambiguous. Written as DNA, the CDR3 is TGCAGTGCTAGCTACGGTAGTGGCTACACCTTC. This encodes CSASYGSGYTF.